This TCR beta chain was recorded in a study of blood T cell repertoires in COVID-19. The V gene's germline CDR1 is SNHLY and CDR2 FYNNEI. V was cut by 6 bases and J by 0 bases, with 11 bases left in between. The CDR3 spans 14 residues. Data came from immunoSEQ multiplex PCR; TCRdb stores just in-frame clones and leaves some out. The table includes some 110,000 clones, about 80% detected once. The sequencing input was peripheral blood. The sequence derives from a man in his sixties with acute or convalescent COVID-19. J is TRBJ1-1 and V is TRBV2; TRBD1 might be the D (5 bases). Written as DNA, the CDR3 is TGTGCCAGCAGGGTGGACACGGTGAACACTGAAGCTTTCTTT. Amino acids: CASRVDTVNTEAFF. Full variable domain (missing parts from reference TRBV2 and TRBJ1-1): EPEVTQTPSHQVTQMGQEVILRCVPISNHLYFYWYRQILGQKVEFLVSFYNNEISEKSEIFDDQFSVERPDGSNFTLKIRSTKLEDSAMYFCASRVDTVNTEAFFGQGTRLTVV.